This T cell receptor beta chain emerged from a study of control samples from healthy donors and cancer patients. The CDR3 has 17 residues. The V end lost 3 bases, the J end lost 0 bases, and 15 bases lay between the germline ends. Germline loops: CDR1 LNHNV, CDR2 YYDKDF (reference sequence). Clones were read by immunoSEQ multiplex PCR, and TCRdb kept only the in-frame ones, dropping some. This sample contains 150,000 to 200,000 clones. The chain employs TRBV15 and TRBJ1-5; tentative D call: TRBD1 (6 bases). The receptor comes from a young woman in good health. Sequencing was performed on blood. The CDR3 protein is CATSSDRGGHSNQPQHF. For the CDR3, the DNA is TGTGCCACCAGCAGTGACCGGGGGGGGCATAGCAATCAGCCCCAGCATTTT.